One and the same sample provided the 7 T cell receptor beta chains below, sequenced in a study of OX40 agonist ivuxolimab in advanced cancers. Method: immunoSEQ multiplex PCR; TCRdb's copy keeps in-frame clones and lacks some. The sample contains tens of thousands of clones, around 89% of which appear only once. The sequencing used CD4+ or CD8+ T cells sorted from blood, collected in a trial of the OX40 agonist ivuxolimab. The receptors originated from an adult with an advanced solid tumor such as melanoma, head and neck, liver or kidney cancer.

The CDR3 bases are TGTGCCAGCAGCTTTGGTACTAGCGTCTACGAGCAGTACTTC. Translated, it gives CASSFGTSVYEQYF. V usage is TRBV7-6 and J usage is TRBJ2-7; TRBD2 matches 7 bases. CDR3 length: 14 amino acids. J lost 3 bases, V lost 3 bases, and 5 bases had no gene match. Germline V gene lookup returns CDR1 SGHVS and CDR2 FNYEAQ. The variable domain in full, completed from reference TRBV7-6 and TRBJ2-7, reads GAGVSQSPRYKVTKRGQDVALRCDPISGHVSLYWYRQALGQGPEFLTYFNYEAQQDKSGLPNDRFSAERPEGSISTLTIQRTEQRDSAMYRCASSFGTSVYEQYFGPGTRLTVT.

The chain links TRBV29-1 to TRBJ1-2, with TRBD1 as a possible D gene (5 bases). CDR3 size: 14 residues. Between the trimmed V and J ends, which lost 3 bases and 4 bases, there was a span of 15 bases. Per the germline V gene, CDR1 is SQVTM and CDR2 is ANQGSEA. CDR3 sequence: CSVDSRGLGYGYTF. CDR3 coding DNA: TGCAGCGTTGATTCGCGGGGGTTAGGCTATGGCTACACCTTC.

V is TRBV10-3 and J is TRBJ2-5, with D tentatively TRBD1 or TRBD2 (6 bases each). Trimming cost V 5 bases and J 0 bases, with 19 bases left between them. The germline gives CDR1 ENHRY, CDR2 SYGVKD. The CDR3 is made up of 17 amino acids. CDR3 nucleotides: TGTGCCATCAGTCTAGGGAGAGGGGGGAAGTACCAAGAGACCCAGTACTTC. Translating it yields CAISLGRGGKYQETQYF.

The V call is TRBV6-1, the J call TRBJ2-3, with a tentative D call TRBD2 (6 bases). This CDR3 has 16 amino acids. V lost 2 bases, J lost 4 bases, and 16 bases lay in between. Germline CDR1 and CDR2: MNHNS and SASEGT. The CDR3 nucleotides are TGTGCCAGCAGTGAATTGGGACTTTCATGGCCAGATACGCAGTATTTT. It encodes CASSELGLSWPDTQYF.

Here the CDR3 reads CASSIESGIYEQYF. Here the CDR3 DNA reads TGTGCCAGCAGCATAGAGAGCGGAATCTACGAGCAGTACTTC. The chain carries TRBV5-8 and TRBJ2-7, with D perhaps TRBD2 (5 bases). CDR3 size: 14 residues. Per germline, CDR1 SGHTS and CDR2 YDEGEE. Trimming left V 4 bases short and J 3 bases short, with 14 bases between.

V usage is TRBV7-3 and J usage is TRBJ2-1, with D maybe TRBD1 (5 bases). Per germline, CDR1 SGHTA and CDR2 FQGTGA. The V gene lost 0 bases and the J gene lost 5 bases, with 5 bases spanning the gap. The CDR3 totals 13 residues. CDR3 protein: CASSLTGDNEQFF. In nucleotides, the CDR3 is TGTGCCAGCAGCTTAACAGGGGACAATGAGCAGTTCTTC.

V usage is TRBV28 and J usage is TRBJ2-3; D uncertain. The CDR3 has 14 residues. Trimming shortened V by 3 bases and J by 2 bases, and 9 bases separated the two germline ends. Germline CDR1 is MDHEN and CDR2 is SYDVKM. The chain's CDR3 is CASSLVRFTDTQYF. CDR3 sequence (DNA): TGTGCCAGCAGTTTGGTGAGGTTCACAGATACGCAGTATTTT.